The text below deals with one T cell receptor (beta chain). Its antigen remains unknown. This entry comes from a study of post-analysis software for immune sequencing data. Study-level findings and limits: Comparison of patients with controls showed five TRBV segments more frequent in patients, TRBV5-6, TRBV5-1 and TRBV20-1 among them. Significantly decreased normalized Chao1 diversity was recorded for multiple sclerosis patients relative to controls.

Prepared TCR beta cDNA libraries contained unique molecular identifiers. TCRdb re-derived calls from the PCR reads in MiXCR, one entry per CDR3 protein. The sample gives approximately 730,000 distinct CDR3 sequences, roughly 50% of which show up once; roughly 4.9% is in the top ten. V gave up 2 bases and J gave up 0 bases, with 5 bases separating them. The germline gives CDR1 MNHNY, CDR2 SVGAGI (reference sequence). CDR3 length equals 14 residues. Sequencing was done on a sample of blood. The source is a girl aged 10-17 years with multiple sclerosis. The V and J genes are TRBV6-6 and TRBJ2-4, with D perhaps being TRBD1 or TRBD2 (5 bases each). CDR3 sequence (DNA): TGTGCCAGCAGTTACGGGGGAGCCAAAAACATTCAGTACTTC. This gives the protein CASSYGGAKNIQYF.